The 15 T cell receptor beta chains below come from one sample, sequenced in a study of radiotherapy plus CTLA-4 blockade in lung cancer (dated by TCRdb to the late 2010s). The library relied on the immunoSEQ multiplex PCR assay. TCRdb retrieved this table from immuneACCESS and kept in-frame rearrangements only. Not all clones are present; in checked studies, unresolved V genes account for under half, and no reason is known for the remainder. Within this sample are about 32,000 clones, with around 74% of them counted one time only. 13% to 15% of the sample is in the top ten clones. The sample consisted of peripheral blood, taken from a patient treated with radiotherapy plus ipilimumab. Source of these receptors: a human donor with non-small cell lung cancer that progressed on radiotherapy plus ipilimumab.

The chain employs TRBV7-9 and TRBJ1-1; perhaps TRBD1 as D (5 bases). This CDR3 has 14 residues. The ends were cut back, 5 bases at V and 1 base at J, with 11 bases in the middle. CDR1 and CDR2 (germline): SEHNR, FQNEAQ (reference sequence). The CDR3 protein is CASSPPGRNTEAFF. CDR3 bases: TGTGCCAGCAGCCCGCCAGGGAGGAACACTGAAGCTTTCTTT.

The gene calls are TRBV19 and TRBJ2-5; no clear D. The germline V gene has CDR1 LNHDA and CDR2 SQIVND (reference sequence). Trimming took 1 base from V and 0 from J, leaving 3 bases between them. There are 13 residues in the CDR3. The CDR3 DNA is TGTGCCAGTAGTATAGGCTACCAAGAGACCCAGTACTTC. Its protein is CASSIGYQETQYF.

This sequence joins TRBV6-5 and TRBJ2-7; a possible D gene is TRBD1 (5 bases). The CDR3 extends over 11 amino acids. From germline, CDR1 is MNHEY and CDR2 SVGAGI. Between the trimmed V and J ends, which lost 7 bases and 5 bases, there was a span of 9 bases. CDR3 sequence reads: CASTKGHEQYF. The CDR3, as DNA: TGTGCCAGCACCAAGGGGCACGAGCAGTACTTC.

The rearrangement uses TRBV11-2 and TRBJ2-2; D tentatively reads TRBD1 or TRBD2 (5 bases each). Germline CDR1 reads SGHAT; CDR2 reads FQNNGV. V was shortened by 6 bases and J by 2 bases, with 22 bases between the two germline ends. The length of the CDR3 is 18 residues. The CDR3 spells CASSPGVGAPSNTGELFF. CDR3 nucleotides: TGTGCCAGCAGTCCCGGGGTAGGGGCCCCCTCCAACACCGGGGAGCTGTTTTTT. The variable domain in full, with the rest retrieved from reference TRBV11-2 and TRBJ2-2, is EAGVAQSPRYKIIEKRQSVAFWCNPISGHATLYWYQQILGQGPKLLIQFQNNGVVDDSQLPKDRFSAERLKGVDSTLKIQPAKLEDSAVYLCASSPGVGAPSNTGELFFGEGSRLTVL.

This rearrangement joins TRBV5-4 to TRBJ2-6; D might be TRBD1 (5 bases). The germline CDR1 and CDR2 sequences are SGHNT and YYREEE (reference sequence). Trimming removed 2 bases at V and 2 bases at J, with 8 bases between. This CDR3 has 15 residues. CDR3: CASSFKGPGANVLTF. The CDR3 region has the DNA TGTGCCAGCAGCTTTAAGGGGCCTGGGGCCAACGTCCTGACTTTC. Complete variable domain (other parts from reference TRBV5-4 and TRBJ2-6): ETGVTQSPTHLIKTRGQQVTLRCSSQSGHNTVSWYQQALGQGPQFIFQYYREEENGRGNFPPRFSGLQFPNYSSELNVNALELDDSALYLCASSFKGPGANVLTFGAGSRLTVL.

The J gene is TRBJ1-3, the V gene TRBV5-4; D is perhaps TRBD1 (6 bases). The CDR3 is 16 amino acids. The V end was cut by 0 bases, the J end by 0 bases, with 10 bases between. Germline V gene lookup returns CDR1 SGHNT and CDR2 YYREEE (reference sequence). CDR3 coding DNA: TGTGCCAGCAGCTTGGCCGGACAGAACTCTGGAAACACCATATATTTT. This sequence encodes CASSLAGQNSGNTIYF.

The chain links TRBV7-3 to TRBJ2-3; the D call may be TRBD1 or TRBD2 (5 bases each). CDR1 is SGHTA, CDR2 FQGTGA, per germline. Trimming removed 5 bases at V and 2 bases at J, with 17 bases between. There are 16 residues in the CDR3. CDR3 protein: CASSPKPGRLTDTQYF. CDR3 coding DNA: TGTGCCAGCAGCCCTAAACCGGGACGCCTCACAGATACGCAGTATTTT.

The chain is built from TRBV4-3 and TRBJ2-7; D is possibly TRBD1 (5 bases). This CDR3 comprises 14 residues. Trimming took off 1 base at V and 6 bases at J, with 13 bases between the two ends. Per the germline V gene, CDR1 is LGHNA and CDR2 is YSLEER. CDR3 bases: TGCGCCAGCAGCCAAGTCAGGGCTCGGACCGAGCAGTACTTC. Amino acids: CASSQVRARTEQYF.

The CDR3 reads CASSLSPGGGYGYTF. The CDR3 region has the DNA TGTGCCAGCAGTTTATCGCCAGGGGGGGGCTATGGCTACACCTTC. The chain combines TRBV27 with TRBJ1-2; 7 bases agree with TRBD1. The trim removed 0 bases at V and 4 bases at J, leaving 5 bases unmatched. CDR1 is MNHEY, CDR2 SMNVEV, per germline (reference sequence). This CDR3 region has 15 residues.

In this sample, this clone turned up once. The chain joins TRBV29-1 to TRBJ2-1, with 12 nucleotides matching TRBD1. This CDR3 region has 15 residues. Germline CDR1 reads SQVTM; CDR2 reads ANQGSEA. V shed 6 bases and J 4 bases; nucleotides not matched to a gene: 7. In DNA, the CDR3 is TGCAGCGTGTCGGCGGGACAGGGGGCTTACAATGAGCAGTTCTTC. Translation gives CSVSAGQGAYNEQFF.

The chain uses TRBV6-5 and TRBJ2-3; 10 nucleotides line up with TRBD1. Unmatched junction bases numbered 0, after V lost 2 bases and J lost 4 bases. The CDR3 runs to 14 residues. Germline CDR1 and CDR2: MNHEY and SVGAGI. CDR3 sequence (DNA): TGTGCCAGCAGTTACGGGACAGGGGCAGATACGCAGTATTTT. Translation gives CASSYGTGADTQYF.

The chain has TRBV15 and TRBJ2-7; TRBD2 might be the D (6 bases). The CDR3 contains 14 residues. Germline V lookup: CDR1 LNHNV, CDR2 YYDKDF (reference sequence). The ends were cut back, 3 bases at V and 4 bases at J, with 13 bases in the middle. The CDR3 DNA reads as TGTGCCACCAGCAGTCCGGGACTCTCTTACGAGCAGTACTTC. As protein: CATSSPGLSYEQYF.

This clone has only a few counts. The genes are TRBV7-8 and TRBJ1-2; D not certain. CDR3 length: 16 residues. CDR1 and CDR2 from the germline V gene are SGHVS and FQNEAQ. Trimming cost V 1 base and J 4 bases, with 16 bases left between them. Here the CDR3 reads CASSLGPSGSAYGYTF. CDR3 nucleotides: TGTGCCAGCAGCTTAGGGCCGAGTGGCAGCGCCTATGGCTACACCTTC.

V is TRBV25-1 and J is TRBJ2-1; no reliable D call. CDR3 size: 13 residues. Germline CDR1 reads MGHDK; CDR2 reads SYGVNS. V was trimmed by 4 bases and J by 8 bases, leaving 12 bases between them. The DNA for the CDR3 is TGTGCCAGCAGTGGGCTAGGGCTACATGAGCAGTTCTTC. This sequence encodes CASSGLGLHEQFF.

V gene TRBV21-1 combines with J gene TRBJ1-6. TRBV21-1 is assigned pseudogene status. This CDR3 region has 18 residues. CDR3 amino acids: CASRRLLATIHHNSPLHF. In DNA, the CDR3 is TGTGCCAGCAGGAGGCTACTAGCTACAATACATCATAATTCACCCCTCCACTTT.